The 21 T cell receptor beta chains listed next were all sequenced from one sample in a study of T-cell memory formation after mild COVID-19. TCRdb re-analysed the 5' RACE reads in MiXCR, keeping a single row per CDR3 protein. The sample lists just over 50,000 distinct CDR3 sequences, roughly 9% occurring once. Sample: PBMCs or a T cell subset sorted from them (not recorded which). The receptor set was obtained from an adult woman who had mild COVID-19 (a few samples of this study predate the infection). Cell type and time point are not known.

The table lists this clonotype with many counts. In DNA form, the CDR3 reads TGTGCCACCAGTGACCAATCGAGGACTAGCACAGATACGCAGTATTTT. Its protein product is CATSDQSRTSTDTQYF. This chain joins TRBV24-1 and TRBJ2-3; D is possibly TRBD2 (5 bases). The CDR3 totals 16 residues. Germline CDR1 and CDR2: KGHDR and SFDVKD. Trimming took off 4 bases at V and 0 bases at J, with 13 bases between the two ends.

This sequence joins TRBV7-2 and TRBJ2-2; 8 nucleotides match TRBD1. V lost 3 bases and J lost 3; bases outside the gene matches: 6. From germline, CDR1 is SGHTA and CDR2 FQGNSA. The CDR3 is 16 residues long. The CDR3 DNA reads TGTGCCAGCAGCTTTCGCAGGGGGCAGGACACCGGGGAGCTGTTTTTT. Protein: CASSFRRGQDTGELFF.

The gene calls are TRBV2 and TRBJ2-1; possibly TRBD1 for D (6 bases). Per the germline V gene, CDR1 is SNHLY and CDR2 is FYNNEI. The CDR3 has 13 residues. Between the trimmed V and J ends, which lost 5 bases and 7 bases, there was a span of 12 bases. The CDR3 loop reads CASSLQGWNEQFF. CDR3 coding DNA: TGTGCCAGCAGTTTACAGGGTTGGAATGAGCAGTTCTTC.

This clonotype has only a few counts. The chain joins TRBV6-2 or TRBV6-3 to TRBJ1-1, with 7 positions matching TRBD1. Trimming took 4 bases from V and 1 from J; bases not matched to a gene: 3. CDR3 length: 14 residues. CDR1 is MNHEY, CDR2 SVGEGT, per germline. The CDR3 nucleotides are TGTGCCAGCAGTTTGAGGGGGCCGAACACTGAAGCTTTCTTT. Translated, it gives CASSLRGPNTEAFF.

This clonotype was counted many times. The gene calls are TRBV29-1 and TRBJ2-1, with 8 bases aligning to TRBD2. Germline V gives CDR1 SQVTM, CDR2 ANQGSEA. With V trimmed by 7 bases and J by 8 bases, 10 bases remained unmatched. The CDR3 covers 13 residues. CDR3 amino acids: CSGQSGLVDEQFF. The CDR3 DNA reads as TGCAGCGGTCAATCGGGACTAGTTGATGAGCAGTTCTTC.

This clonotype was seen ten or more times. This chain connects TRBV11-2 to TRBJ2-7; 8 nucleotides match TRBD2. The CDR3 length is 15 residues. Losses at the gene ends were 5 bases for V and 5 bases for J; bases not matched to a gene: 11. Germline assignment: CDR1 SGHAT and CDR2 FQNNGV. The CDR3 region is CASSHLSGKFHEQYF. The CDR3 region has the DNA TGTGCCAGCAGCCACCTTAGCGGGAAATTTCACGAGCAGTACTTC.

This clonotype was recorded many times. Here the CDR3 DNA reads TGCGCCAGCAGCCGAGGAACCACAGATACGCAGTATTTT. It is translated as CASSRGTTDTQYF. The chain has TRBV5-1 and TRBJ2-3, with D uncertain. V lost 4 bases and J 2 bases, leaving 8 bases between the germline ends. The germline gives CDR1 SGHRS, CDR2 YFSETQ. This CDR3 contains 13 residues.

This clonotype was detected a few times. This chain links TRBV7-6 with TRBJ1-6; 7 positions agree with TRBD1. The CDR3 totals 15 residues. Per the germline V gene, CDR1 is SGHVS and CDR2 is FNYEAQ. Unmatched junction bases numbered 2, after V lost 1 base and J lost 5 bases. The CDR3 sequence: CASSLDTGDNSPLHF. The DNA of the CDR3 is TGTGCCAGCAGCTTAGACACAGGGGATAATTCACCCCTCCACTTT.

This clonotype was recorded only once. The rearrangement joins TRBV5-1 to TRBJ2-6, with 8 bases identical to TRBD1. Germline lookup yields CDR1 SGHRS and CDR2 YFSETQ. This CDR3 has 15 residues. With 4 bases clipped from V and 4 bases from J, the junction kept 4 bases outside the gene matches. The CDR3 sequence is CASSTTGVGANVLTF. CDR3 nucleotides: TGCGCCAGCAGCACGACAGGGGTCGGGGCCAACGTCCTGACTTTC.

This clonotype was seen more than once but under ten times. The genes are TRBV3-1 and TRBJ2-2; D might be TRBD1 (5 bases). This CDR3 has 13 amino acids. Germline V CDR1 and CDR2: LGHDT, YNNKEL (reference sequence). The V end lost 2 bases, the J end lost 7 bases, and 8 bases lay between the germline ends. The CDR3 spells CASSQQGDGELFF. Here the CDR3 DNA reads TGTGCCAGCAGCCAACAGGGCGACGGGGAGCTGTTTTTT.

This clonotype has a count of ten or more. The chain couples TRBV9 to TRBJ2-2, with D possibly TRBD1 on 6 matching bases. Germline lookup yields CDR1 SGDLS and CDR2 YYNGEE. CDR3 length equals 15 residues. The V and J ends lost 0 bases and 3 bases respectively, with 9 bases between them. In DNA, the CDR3 is TGTGCCAGCAGCGTAGGGACAGTGCACACCGGGGAGCTGTTTTTT. Translation: CASSVGTVHTGELFF.

The chain has TRBV4-3 and TRBJ1-1, with D maybe TRBD1 (6 bases). Germline loops: CDR1 LGHNA, CDR2 YSLEER. The V gene lost 0 bases and the J gene lost 4 bases, with 15 bases spanning the gap. The CDR3 has 16 residues. CDR3 residues: CASSQDRTASGTEAFF. The DNA for the CDR3 is TGCGCCAGCAGCCAAGACCGGACAGCCTCGGGCACTGAAGCTTTCTTT.

The V gene is TRBV6-5, the J gene TRBJ2-2; D unresolved. This CDR3 contains 14 residues. V dropped 7 bases and J dropped 2 bases, with 11 bases sitting between them. Germline CDR1 is MNHEY and CDR2 is SVGAGI. The CDR3 DNA sequence: TGTGCCAGCAAAGTACGGAGAAACACCGGGGAGCTGTTTTTT. As protein: CASKVRRNTGELFF.

Only a few counts were recorded for this clonotype. The gene calls are TRBV5-1 and TRBJ2-7; D not resolved. From germline, CDR1 is SGHRS and CDR2 YFSETQ. The CDR3 covers 16 residues. Trimming took 0 bases from V and 1 from J, leaving 14 bases between them. The CDR3 protein is CASSLAGVLRSYEQYF. The CDR3 DNA is TGCGCCAGCAGCTTGGCCGGCGTCCTGAGGTCCTACGAGCAGTACTTC.

The rearrangement links TRBV3-1 to TRBJ2-1; TRBD2 matches at 11 bases. V shed 4 bases, J shed 2 bases, and the junction held 4 bases outside the gene matches. CDR1 is LGHDT and CDR2 is YNNKEL in the germline V gene (reference sequence). The CDR3 covers 16 residues. The CDR3 DNA sequence: TGTGCCAGCAGCCGACTAGCGGGGAGCACCTACAATGAGCAGTTCTTC. It codes for CASSRLAGSTYNEQFF.

The chain joins TRBV2 to TRBJ2-3, with 10 bases aligning to TRBD2. The CDR3 consists of 18 residues. Trimming at V came to 6 bases and at J to 1 base, leaving 13 bases not matched to a gene. Germline CDR1 is SNHLY and CDR2 is FYNNEI. CDR3 sequence reads: CASSPHAKGTSGTDTQYF. The CDR3 nucleotides are TGTGCCAGCAGCCCCCATGCGAAGGGGACTAGCGGCACAGATACGCAGTATTTT.

This clonotype turned up a few times. The chain joins TRBV7-8 to TRBJ1-5; possibly TRBD1 for D (6 bases). Germline-derived CDR1 and CDR2 are SGHVS and FQNEAQ. The CDR3 is 16 amino acids. Trimming cost V 4 bases and J 2 bases, with 15 bases left between them. This CDR3 is CASSSLWGAGNQPQHF. The CDR3, as DNA: TGTGCCAGCAGCTCTCTTTGGGGGGCAGGCAATCAGCCCCAGCATTTT.

This clonotype was detected many times. The chain combines TRBV4-2 with TRBJ2-1; D gene ambiguous. The CDR3 has 13 residues. Germline V gene lookup returns CDR1 LGHNA and CDR2 YNFKEQ. Trimming left V 1 base short and J 8 bases short, with 9 bases between. The CDR3 spells CASSQASWDEQFF. CDR3 nucleotides: TGTGCCAGCAGCCAAGCTAGTTGGGATGAGCAGTTCTTC.

A few counts support this clonotype. V gene TRBV25-1 combines with J gene TRBJ1-1, with D possibly being TRBD1 (6 bases). There are 14 residues in the CDR3. V shed 3 bases and J shed 6 bases, with 14 bases lying between them. Germline V gene data show CDR1 as MGHDK and CDR2 as SYGVNS. CDR3 amino acids: CASSEWRDTAEAFF. The CDR3 DNA reads as TGTGCCAGCAGTGAGTGGCGGGACACCGCTGAAGCTTTCTTT.

This clonotype was found a few times. The chain combines TRBV5-1 with TRBJ2-3; 7 nucleotides align to TRBD1. The germline CDR1 and CDR2 sequences are SGHRS and YFSETQ. Trimming at V came to 4 bases and at J to 1 base, leaving 6 bases not matched to a gene. This CDR3 comprises 15 residues. CDR3 DNA: TGCGCCAGCAGCCTAACAGGGGATGGCACAGATACGCAGTATTTT. Translation: CASSLTGDGTDTQYF.

The table lists this clonotype with a few counts. The chain recombines TRBV14 with TRBJ1-1; D uncertain. Trimming removed 4 bases from V and 10 bases from J, with 13 bases in between. This CDR3 has 12 residues. In germline, CDR1 is SGHDN, CDR2 FVKESK. The CDR3 DNA sequence: TGTGCCAGCAGCCTCGATTTTAAGGGAGCTTTCTTT. Its translation is CASSLDFKGAFF. The full variable domain, completed using reference TRBV14 and TRBJ1-1, is EAGVTQFPSHSVIEKGQTVTLRCDPISGHDNLYWYRRVMGKEIKFLLHFVKESKQDESGMPNNRFLAERTGGTYSTLKVQPAELEDSGVYFCASSLDFKGAFFGQGTRLTVV.